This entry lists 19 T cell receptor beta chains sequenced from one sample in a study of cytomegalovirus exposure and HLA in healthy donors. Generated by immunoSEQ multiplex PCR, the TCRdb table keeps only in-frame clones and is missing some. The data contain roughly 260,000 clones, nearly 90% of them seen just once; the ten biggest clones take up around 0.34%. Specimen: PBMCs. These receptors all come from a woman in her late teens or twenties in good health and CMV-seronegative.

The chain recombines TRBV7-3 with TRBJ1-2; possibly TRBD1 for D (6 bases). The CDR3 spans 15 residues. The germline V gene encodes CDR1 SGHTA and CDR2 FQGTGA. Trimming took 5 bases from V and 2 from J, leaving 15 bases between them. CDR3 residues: CASSLLGGLNYGYTF. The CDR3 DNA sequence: TGTGCCAGCAGCCTCCTGGGGGGGCTCAACTATGGCTACACCTTC. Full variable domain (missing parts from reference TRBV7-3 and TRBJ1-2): GAGVSQTPSNKVTEKGKYVELRCDPISGHTALYWYRQSLGQGPEFLIYFQGTGAADDSGLPNDRFFAVRPEGSVSTLKIQRTERGDSAVYLCASSLLGGLNYGYTFGSGTRLTVV.

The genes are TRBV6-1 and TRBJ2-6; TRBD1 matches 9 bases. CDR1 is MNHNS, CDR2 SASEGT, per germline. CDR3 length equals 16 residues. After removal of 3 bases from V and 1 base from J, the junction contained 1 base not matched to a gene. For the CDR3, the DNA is TGTGCCAGCAGTGAGGGGACAGGGTCTGGGGCCAACGTCCTGACTTTC. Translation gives CASSEGTGSGANVLTF.

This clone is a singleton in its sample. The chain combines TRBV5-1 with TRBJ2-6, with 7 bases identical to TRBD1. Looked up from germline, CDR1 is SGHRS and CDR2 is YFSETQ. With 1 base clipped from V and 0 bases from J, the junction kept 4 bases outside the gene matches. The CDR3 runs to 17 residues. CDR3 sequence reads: CASSLTYRGSGANVLTF. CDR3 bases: TGCGCCAGCAGCTTGACTTACAGGGGCTCTGGGGCCAACGTCCTGACTTTC.

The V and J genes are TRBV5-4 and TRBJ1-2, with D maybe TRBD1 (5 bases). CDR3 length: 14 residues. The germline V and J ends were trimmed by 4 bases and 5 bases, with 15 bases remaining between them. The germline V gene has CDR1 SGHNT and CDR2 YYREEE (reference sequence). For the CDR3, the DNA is TGTGCCAGCAGCGACCTGGGGGAGGGGTATGGCTACACCTTC. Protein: CASSDLGEGYGYTF. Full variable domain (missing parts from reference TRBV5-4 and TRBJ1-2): ETGVTQSPTHLIKTRGQQVTLRCSSQSGHNTVSWYQQALGQGPQFIFQYYREEENGRGNFPPRFSGLQFPNYSSELNVNALELDDSALYLCASSDLGEGYGYTFGSGTRLTVV.

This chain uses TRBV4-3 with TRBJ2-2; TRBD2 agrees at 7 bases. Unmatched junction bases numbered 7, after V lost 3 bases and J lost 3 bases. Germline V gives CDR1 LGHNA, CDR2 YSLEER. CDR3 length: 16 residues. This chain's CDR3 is CASSQNPSGDTGELFF. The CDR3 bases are TGCGCCAGCAGCCAGAACCCGAGCGGGGACACCGGGGAGCTGTTTTTT.

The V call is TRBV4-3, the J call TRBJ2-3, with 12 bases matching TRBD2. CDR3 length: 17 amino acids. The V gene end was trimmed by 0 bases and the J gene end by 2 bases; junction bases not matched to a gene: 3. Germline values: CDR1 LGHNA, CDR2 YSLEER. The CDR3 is CASSQETSGGYTDTQYF. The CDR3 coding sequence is TGCGCCAGCAGCCAAGAGACTAGCGGGGGATACACAGATACGCAGTATTTT.

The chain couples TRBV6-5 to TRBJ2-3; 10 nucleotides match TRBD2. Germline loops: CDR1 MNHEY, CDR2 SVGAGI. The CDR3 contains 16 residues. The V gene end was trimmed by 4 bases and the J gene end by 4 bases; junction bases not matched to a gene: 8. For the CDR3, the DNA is TGTGCCAGCAGTTTCAGCGGGGGGGCGTTGTCAGATACGCAGTATTTT. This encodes CASSFSGGALSDTQYF.

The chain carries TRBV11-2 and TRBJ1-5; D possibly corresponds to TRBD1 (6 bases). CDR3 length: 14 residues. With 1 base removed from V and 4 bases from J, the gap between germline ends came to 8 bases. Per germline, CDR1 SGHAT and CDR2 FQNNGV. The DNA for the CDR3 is TGTGCCAGCAGCTTAGGGGGGCAGAATCAGCCCCAGCATTTT. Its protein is CASSLGGQNQPQHF.

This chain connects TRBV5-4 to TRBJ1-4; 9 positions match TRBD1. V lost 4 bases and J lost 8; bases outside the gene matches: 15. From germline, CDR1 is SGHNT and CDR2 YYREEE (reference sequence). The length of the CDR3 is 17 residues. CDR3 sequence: CASSVTGTGRWEEKLFF. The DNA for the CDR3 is TGTGCCAGCAGCGTGACCGGGACAGGGCGGTGGGAAGAAAAACTGTTTTTT. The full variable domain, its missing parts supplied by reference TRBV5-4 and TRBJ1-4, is ETGVTQSPTHLIKTRGQQVTLRCSSQSGHNTVSWYQQALGQGPQFIFQYYREEENGRGNFPPRFSGLQFPNYSSELNVNALELDDSALYLCASSVTGTGRWEEKLFFGSGTQLSVL.

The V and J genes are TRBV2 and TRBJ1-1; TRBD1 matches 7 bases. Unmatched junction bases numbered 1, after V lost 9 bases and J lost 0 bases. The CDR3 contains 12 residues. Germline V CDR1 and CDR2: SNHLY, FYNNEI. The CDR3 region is CARGQLNTEAFF. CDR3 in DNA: TGTGCCAGGGGACAGCTGAACACTGAAGCTTTCTTT.

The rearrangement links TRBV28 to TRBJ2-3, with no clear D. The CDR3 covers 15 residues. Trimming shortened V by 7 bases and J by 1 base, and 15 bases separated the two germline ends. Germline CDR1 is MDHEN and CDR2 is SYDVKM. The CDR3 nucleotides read TGTGCCAGCATCCCTCGTCTCGTTGGCACAGATACGCAGTATTTT. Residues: CASIPRLVGTDTQYF.

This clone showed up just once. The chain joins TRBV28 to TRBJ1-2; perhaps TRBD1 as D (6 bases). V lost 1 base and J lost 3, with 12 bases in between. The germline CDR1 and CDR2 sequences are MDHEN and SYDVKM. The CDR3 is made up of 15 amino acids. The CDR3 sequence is CASSLSLGQYYGYTF. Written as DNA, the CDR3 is TGTGCCAGCAGTTTATCCCTCGGACAGTACTATGGCTACACCTTC.

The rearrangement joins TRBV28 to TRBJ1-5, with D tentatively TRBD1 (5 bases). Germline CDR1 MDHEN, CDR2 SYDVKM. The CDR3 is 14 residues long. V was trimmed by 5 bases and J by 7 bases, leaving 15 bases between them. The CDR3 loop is CASSAGTYRQPQHF. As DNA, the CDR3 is TGTGCCAGCAGTGCGGGGACGTACCGACAGCCCCAGCATTTT.

The CDR3 DNA follows: TGTGCCAGCAGCTTGCGGGGATATAGCAATCAGCCCCAGCATTTT. This translates into CASSLRGYSNQPQHF. V usage is TRBV5-6 and J usage is TRBJ1-5; D ambiguous. The germline V gene has CDR1 SGHDT and CDR2 YYEEEE. V was cut by 1 base and J by 0 bases, with 8 bases left in between. The CDR3 covers 15 residues.

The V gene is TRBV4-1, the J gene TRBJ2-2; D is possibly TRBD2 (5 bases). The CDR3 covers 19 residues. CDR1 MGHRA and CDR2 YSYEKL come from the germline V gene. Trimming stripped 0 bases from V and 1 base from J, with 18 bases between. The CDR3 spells CASSQDQIGIALNTGELFF. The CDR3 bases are TGCGCCAGCAGCCAAGATCAGATCGGGATAGCCCTGAACACCGGGGAGCTGTTTTTT.

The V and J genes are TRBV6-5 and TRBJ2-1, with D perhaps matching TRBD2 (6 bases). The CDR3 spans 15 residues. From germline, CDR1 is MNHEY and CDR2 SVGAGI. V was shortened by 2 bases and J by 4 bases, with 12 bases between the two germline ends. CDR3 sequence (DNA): TGTGCCAGCAGTTACGACCCGGGGGATTACAATGAGCAGTTCTTC. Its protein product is CASSYDPGDYNEQFF.

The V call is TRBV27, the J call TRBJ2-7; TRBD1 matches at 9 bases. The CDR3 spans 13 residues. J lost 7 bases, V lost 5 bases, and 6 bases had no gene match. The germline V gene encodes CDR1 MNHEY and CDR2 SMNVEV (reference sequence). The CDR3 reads CASSPGTGWEQYV. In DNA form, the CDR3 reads TGTGCCAGCAGTCCAGGGACAGGGTGGGAGCAGTACGTC.

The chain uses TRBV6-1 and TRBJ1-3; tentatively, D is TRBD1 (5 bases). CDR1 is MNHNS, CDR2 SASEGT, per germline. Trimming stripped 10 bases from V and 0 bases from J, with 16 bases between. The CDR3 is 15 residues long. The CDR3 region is CATTRPTGSGNTIYF. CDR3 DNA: TGTGCCACCACCCGCCCAACAGGCTCTGGAAACACCATATATTTT.

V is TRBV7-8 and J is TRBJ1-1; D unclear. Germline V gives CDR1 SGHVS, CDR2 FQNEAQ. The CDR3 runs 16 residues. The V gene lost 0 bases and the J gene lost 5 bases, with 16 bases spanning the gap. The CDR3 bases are TGTGCCAGCAGCTTAGCCCCTAGGCCATCATCGACTGAAGCTTTCTTT. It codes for CASSLAPRPSSTEAFF.